The 9 T cell receptor beta chains given below trace back to one sample, sequenced in a study of glioma-infiltrating T cells. Using RNA template, CDR3s of TCR alpha and beta were amplified with iRepertoire arm-PCR. TCRdb used MiXCR to reprocess the multiplex PCR reads, holding one entry per CDR3 protein. This sample has fewer than 250,000 distinct CDR3 sequences, with roughly 32% found just once. Sequencing was done on a sample of glioma tissue, nonneoplastic brain tissue, or PBMCs (not recorded which). The receptors here all came from a human donor with low-grade glioma or glioblastoma, undergoing nonglioma brain surgery, or in good health (not recorded which).

The sample holds a few counts of this clonotype. The chain has TRBV4-2 and TRBJ2-3, with 7 bases fitting TRBD2. This CDR3 is built from 17 residues. In germline, CDR1 is LGHNA, CDR2 YNFKEQ. V lost 0 bases and J lost 3; bases outside the gene matches: 9. CDR3 coding DNA: TGTGCCAGCAGCCAAGACGTAACTGGGAGGGCGACAGATACGCAGTATTTT. Translation: CASSQDVTGRATDTQYF.

In its sample, this clonotype was seen many times. The chain couples TRBV20-1 to TRBJ2-5, with TRBD2 matching 10 bases. CDR3 length: 15 residues. V lost 2 bases to trimming and J lost 5 bases; unmatched junction nucleotides: 8. Germline loops: CDR1 DFQATT, CDR2 SNEGSKA (reference sequence). The CDR3 nucleotides read TGCAGTGCTAGACTCCTAGCGGGAGAGGGGGAGACCCAGTACTTC. Translating it yields CSARLLAGEGETQYF.

Comments on this clonotype: This may arise from a read error, as a much more abundant clone is one base away. The chain carries TRBV6-2 or TRBV6-3 and TRBJ2-1, with no clear D. Germline V CDR1 and CDR2: MNHEY, SVGEGT. CDR3 size: 14 residues. Here the CDR3 DNA reads TGTGCCGGCAGTTACAATAACCTGTACAATGAGCAGTTCTTC. Its protein is CAGSYNNLYNEQFF.

This clonotype has at least ten counts. The chain has TRBV7-9 and TRBJ1-5; D is undetermined. V was shortened by 1 base and J by 0 bases, with 4 bases between the two germline ends. The CDR3 runs to 14 residues. Germline-derived CDR1 and CDR2 are SEHNR and FQNEAQ (reference sequence). CDR3 loop: CASSLGDSNQPQHF. The CDR3, as DNA: TGTGCCAGCAGCTTAGGGGATAGCAATCAGCCCCAGCATTTT.

The table lists this clonotype with a few counts. The chain recombines TRBV29-1 with TRBJ1-1; TRBD1 agrees at 7 bases. Germline CDR1 and CDR2: SQVTM and ANQGSEA. CDR3 length equals 13 residues. The junction had 8 bases not matched to a gene; V was cut back by 7 bases and J by 3 bases. CDR3: CSGSTGMDTEAFF. For the CDR3, the DNA is TGCAGCGGCTCGACAGGGATGGACACTGAAGCTTTCTTT.

This clonotype has at least ten counts. The chain carries TRBV6-2 or TRBV6-3 and TRBJ2-2; D uncertain. Trimming left V 0 bases short and J 6 bases short, with 11 bases between. Germline CDR1 is MNHEY and CDR2 is SVGEGT. This CDR3 is 15 amino acids long. The chain's CDR3 is CASSYSKTGPGELFF. CDR3 DNA: TGTGCCAGCAGTTACTCGAAAACCGGCCCCGGGGAGCTGTTTTTT.

The gene calls are TRBV2 and TRBJ1-4; D not resolved. This CDR3 has 16 amino acids. Germline lookup yields CDR1 SNHLY and CDR2 FYNNEI. V lost 0 bases, J lost 5 bases, and 13 bases lay in between. CDR3 in DNA: TGTGCCAGCAGTGAAGCCCCCACCGTCAGGAATGAAAAACTGTTTTTT. Protein: CASSEAPTVRNEKLFF.

In its sample, this clonotype was seen many times. The V gene is TRBV7-2, the J gene TRBJ1-5; 10 bases align to TRBD1. CDR1 is SGHTA, CDR2 FQGNSA, per germline. The CDR3 is made up of 18 amino acids. The J segment lost 3 bases and the V segment lost 4 bases, leaving 12 bases of the junction unmatched. The CDR3 protein is CASSSRRSGTGDNQPQHF. CDR3 DNA sequence: TGTGCCAGCAGCTCCCGACGTTCCGGGACAGGGGACAATCAGCCCCAGCATTTT.

This clonotype was observed at least ten times. The chain combines TRBV20-1 with TRBJ1-1, with 10 bases fitting TRBD1. The CDR3 sequence is 14 residues long. Trimming cost V 2 bases and J 5 bases; bases outside gene matches: 5. Germline CDR1 reads DFQATT; CDR2 reads SNEGSKA (reference sequence). CDR3 in amino acids: CSARKGQGGTEAFF. The CDR3 nucleotides are TGCAGTGCTAGAAAAGGACAGGGGGGGACTGAAGCTTTCTTT.